This record covers a single T cell receptor beta chain. The antigen remains unidentified. The sequenced cases were selected for having the highest brain T cell transcript signatures. Before surgery, patients took at least one anti-epileptic drug. The sample is drawn from a study of brain T cells in children with intractable seizures. Study-wide findings and caveats: HCMV serostatus was not known, and viral specificity came from CDR3 similarity only. Absence of clones before surgery may stem from lower sequencing depth.

Clones were read by immunoSEQ multiplex PCR, and TCRdb kept only the in-frame ones, dropping some. The sample comprises roughly 69,000 clones, around 96% of which are singletons, and around 0.4% rests with the top ten. The CDR3 has 14 residues. Between the trimmed V and J ends, which lost 6 bases and 0 bases, there was a span of 12 bases. Germline-derived CDR1 and CDR2 are LGHNA and YNFKEQ. Sequencing was performed on peripheral blood, taken at surgery. This chain uses TRBV4-2 with TRBJ2-7; D unresolved. The sequence was obtained from a boy in the first two years of life with focal cortical dysplasia and intractable seizures. The CDR3 DNA reads TGTGCCAGCAGAACGGTACCGAACTCCTACGAGCAGTACTTC. It translates to CASRTVPNSYEQYF.